This TCR beta chain is from a study of Ad26.COV2.S vaccination and SARS-CoV-2 variants. Across the study: Ad26.COV2.S given intramuscularly, once or twice 56 days apart. Study-wide points: Comparable non-spike TCR breadth was observed in vaccine and placebo recipients. TCR breadth and depth analyses may have underestimated total T cell responses. People who got the vaccine had more spike-specific TCR breadth than people who got placebo.

This sample's treatment: around 19 received Ad26.COV2.S at low or high dose, single or two shots; 5 received placebo; per-sample allocation not given. Vaccine and placebo recipients were sampled on day 63 after the first injection. Using immunoSEQ multiplex PCR, the repertoire was profiled, and TCRdb retains in-frame clones only, with some absent. The sample carries a few hundred thousand clones, roughly four fifths recorded once. Trimming removed 0 bases at V and 3 bases at J, with 7 bases between. CDR1 is SGDLS and CDR2 is YYNGEE in the germline V gene. The CDR3 has 13 residues. Remarks on this clone: Its antigen is not known. Distinct nucleotide sequences in the sample also encode this CDR3.

The material sequenced was peripheral blood, taken in a trial of Ad26.COV2.S vaccine versus placebo. The source is a person between 18 and 65 years old who received the Ad26.COV2.S COVID-19 vaccine or a placebo. The rearrangement joins TRBV9 to TRBJ2-7, with no clear D. The CDR3 DNA is TGTGCCAGCAGCGTAGCTCCCAGCTACGAGCAGTACTTC. Amino acids: CASSVAPSYEQYF.